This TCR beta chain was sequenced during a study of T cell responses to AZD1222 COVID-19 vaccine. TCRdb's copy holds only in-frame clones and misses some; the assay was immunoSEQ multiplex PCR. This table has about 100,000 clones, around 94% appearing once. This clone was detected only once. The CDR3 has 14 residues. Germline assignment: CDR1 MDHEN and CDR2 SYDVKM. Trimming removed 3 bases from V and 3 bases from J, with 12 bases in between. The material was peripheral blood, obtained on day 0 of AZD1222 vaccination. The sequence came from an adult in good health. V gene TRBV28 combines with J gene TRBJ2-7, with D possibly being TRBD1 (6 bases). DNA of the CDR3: TGTGCCAGCAGTTTCTCGGGGACAAACTACGAGCAGTACTTC. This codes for CASSFSGTNYEQYF.